Sequencing of this T cell receptor beta chain was carried out in a study of Graves' ophthalmopathy and Graves' hyperthyroidism. At the level of the study: Hyperthyroidism is called stable when no ophthalmopathy develops within 18 months of follow-up.

Researchers took RNA transcripts and amplified TCR beta CDR3 regions from them. In the first round, RT-PCR was carried out with HTBI primers, and a multiplex PCR formed the second round. TCRdb independently ran MiXCR on the multiplex PCR reads; one entry per CDR3 protein. The table records roughly 600,000 distinct CDR3 sequences, just under 40% of them present only once. About this clonotype: The antigen is not known.

Findings and limits, study-wide: Ophthalmopathy progression prediction by the model yielded a sensitivity of approximately 71% and a specificity of 72% to 75%.

The junction had 15 bases not matched to a gene; V was cut back by 5 bases and J by 3 bases. CDR3 size: 17 residues. Germline V gene data show CDR1 as SEHNR and CDR2 as FQNEAQ (reference sequence). This receptor was taken from an adult man with Graves' hyperthyroidism. Sequenced sample: peripheral blood or thyroid tissue (not recorded which). The chain carries TRBV7-9 and TRBJ2-7; 8 nucleotides agree with TRBD1. This chain's CDR3 is CASSRTGLGTTNYEQYF. CDR3 bases: TGTGCCAGCAGCCGGACAGGGCTGGGGACAACTAACTACGAGCAGTACTTC.